The clone carrying this T cell receptor (beta chain) has a single count. The V end was cut by 5 bases, the J end by 4 bases, with 23 bases between. Germline values: CDR1 MDHEN, CDR2 SYDVKM. The CDR3 has 18 residues. This record comes from a study of cytomegalovirus exposure and HLA in healthy donors. In the PCR, 60 Vbeta and 13 Jbeta primers were used. This table comes from immunoSEQ multiplex PCR, and its TCRdb copy is limited to in-frame clones, with some not included. The sample includes 90,000 to 110,000 clones, approximately 69% of them seen just once. Sample: PBMCs. The rearrangement joins TRBV28 to TRBJ2-2; D possibly corresponds to TRBD2 (7 bases). The TCR originated in a man in his thirties or forties in good health and CMV-seronegative. The CDR3 spells CASSAPRGGGGITGELFF. As DNA, the CDR3 is TGTGCCAGCAGTGCCCCTCGGGGAGGCGGGGGCATCACCGGGGAGCTGTTTTTT.